This T cell receptor (beta chain) stems from a study of T cell responses to AZD1222 COVID-19 vaccine. The wider study: Samples with a second dose at about 4 or about 12 weeks were pooled together. Study findings and constraints: Seropositive at baseline were only 5 or 6 AZD1222 recipients. Targets within unmutated variant regions were reportedly found for nearly half of spike-specific TCRs. Donors were largely white British and mainly female; clonal diversity was possibly underestimated.

Trimming left V 6 bases short and J 7 bases short, with 13 bases between. Germline CDR1 and CDR2: MDHEN and SYDVKM. The CDR3 loop spans 13 amino acids. Profiled with immunoSEQ multiplex PCR; TCRdb holds only in-frame clones, not every one. Of fewer than 110,000 clones in the sample, roughly 90% are singletons; the top ten hold 5.5% to 8.5%. This clone has a single count. Its antigen is undetermined. The starting material was peripheral blood, obtained on day 0 of AZD1222 vaccination. This chain connects TRBV28 to TRBJ2-1; D is possibly TRBD1 (5 bases). This sequence was found in an adult in good health. The CDR3 DNA is TGTGCCAGCAGGTACCTCAGGGTGAATGAGCAGTTCTTC. It translates to CASRYLRVNEQFF. The variable domain in full, completed from reference TRBV28 and TRBJ2-1, reads DVKVTQSSRYLVKRTGEKVFLECVQDMDHENMFWYRQDPGLGLRLIYFSYDVKMKEKGDIPEGYSVSREKKERFSLILESASTNQTSMYLCASRYLRVNEQFFGPGTRLTVL.